The next 32 T cell receptor beta chains were all read from a single sample in a study of T cells in Graves' hyperthyroidism and ophthalmopathy. The CDR3 regions of TCR beta were amplified from RNA transcripts. Using the HTBI primer set, a first-round RT-PCR was run on the TCR CDR3. TCRdb used MiXCR to reprocess the multiplex PCR reads, holding one entry per CDR3 protein. The sample records about 350,000 distinct CDR3 sequences, 15% to 20% being singletons. Sequenced material: blood. These receptors were obtained from a woman aged 40 to 55 with Graves' ophthalmopathy.

This clonotype was recorded at least ten times. J is TRBJ2-5 and V is TRBV7-6; tentatively, D is TRBD1 (6 bases). V was pared by 2 bases and J by 9 bases, with 16 bases between. Germline lookup yields CDR1 SGHVS and CDR2 FNYEAQ. The CDR3 length is 14 residues. The CDR3 loop reads CASSLPGQPGAQYF. CDR3 DNA sequence: TGTGCCAGCAGCTTACCGGGACAACCAGGAGCCCAGTACTTC. Full variable domain (remainder filled in from reference TRBV7-6 and TRBJ2-5): GAGVSQSPRYKVTKRGQDVALRCDPISGHVSLYWYRQALGQGPEFLTYFNYEAQQDKSGLPNDRFSAERPEGSISTLTIQRTEQRDSAMYRCASSLPGQPGAQYFGPGTRLLVL.

This clonotype was counted ten times or more. The chain couples TRBV28 to TRBJ2-6, with D possibly being TRBD1 or TRBD2 (5 bases each). Germline loops: CDR1 MDHEN, CDR2 SYDVKM. The CDR3 totals 15 residues. Trimming shortened V by 4 bases and J by 4 bases, and 11 bases separated the two germline ends. Here the CDR3 reads CASSYQGDGANVLTF. The CDR3 nucleotides read TGTGCCAGCAGTTATCAGGGAGACGGGGCCAACGTCCTGACTTTC. The full variable domain, in which reference TRBV28 and TRBJ2-6 provide the parts outside the CDR3, is DVKVTQSSRYLVKRTGEKVFLECVQDMDHENMFWYRQDPGLGLRLIYFSYDVKMKEKGDIPEGYSVSREKKERFSLILESASTNQTSMYLCASSYQGDGANVLTFGAGSRLTVL.

In its sample, this clonotype was seen many times. This chain links TRBV10-2 with TRBJ2-2; D remains ambiguous. This CDR3 contains 13 residues. The germline gives CDR1 WSHSY, CDR2 SAAADI. Between the trimmed V and J ends, which lost 6 bases and 7 bases, there was a span of 12 bases. In DNA, the CDR3 is TGCGCCAGCAGCGTCTCTGGGTTCGGGGAGCTGTTTTTT. Amino acids: CASSVSGFGELFF.

This clonotype was counted many times. V gene TRBV7-3 combines with J gene TRBJ2-7; D might be TRBD2 (6 bases). CDR1 and CDR2 (germline): SGHTA, FQGTGA. This CDR3 is 16 amino acids long. Trimming left V 1 base short and J 5 bases short, with 18 bases between. DNA of the CDR3: TGTGCCAGCAGCTTAAAGGGCGGGACCTACGGAGACGAGCAGTACTTC. Translated, it gives CASSLKGGTYGDEQYF. The whole variable domain, remainder taken from reference TRBV7-3 and TRBJ2-7, is GAGVSQTPSNKVTEKGKYVELRCDPISGHTALYWYRQSLGQGPEFLIYFQGTGAADDSGLPNDRFFAVRPEGSVSTLKIQRTERGDSAVYLCASSLKGGTYGDEQYFGPGTRLTVT.

This clonotype occurred many times. A read error may be the cause here, since a much bigger clone is one base away. The chain has TRBV28 and TRBJ1-1; D gene unclear. Trimming pared 6 bases from V and 2 bases from J, leaving 16 bases between. In germline, CDR1 is MDHEN, CDR2 SYDVKM. The CDR3 totals 15 residues. The DNA of the CDR3 is TGTGCCAGCAGCCAGCGGTACACTTTAAACACTGAAGCTTTCTTT. It codes for CASSQRYTLNTEAFF.

The chain recombines TRBV7-2 with TRBJ2-7, with TRBD1 identical over 7 bases. The germline V gene encodes CDR1 SGHTA and CDR2 FQGNSA. J was trimmed by 7 bases and V by 1 base; bases with no gene match: 4. This CDR3 comprises 13 residues. This CDR3 reads CASSLETGWEQYF. CDR3 coding DNA: TGTGCCAGCAGCTTAGAGACAGGGTGGGAGCAGTACTTC.

This clonotype appeared a single time. The rearrangement joins TRBV12-3 or TRBV12-4 to TRBJ1-3; D is unresolved. The CDR3 length is 13 residues. Trimming left V 7 bases short and J 0 bases short, with 7 bases between. CDR3 DNA: TGTGCCAGCATGCCTAGCTCTGGAAACACCATATATTTT. Its translation: CASMPSSGNTIYF.

This clonotype came up many times. The chain is built from TRBV10-1 and TRBJ2-5; the D gene is possibly TRBD1 (5 bases). Deletions cut 5 bases from V and 4 bases from J, with 14 bases between. Per the germline V gene, CDR1 is WNHNN and CDR2 is SYGVQD (reference sequence). The length of the CDR3 is 14 residues. This CDR3 is CASSRETQGETQYF. In DNA form, the CDR3 reads TGCGCCAGCAGTCGCGAAACGCAGGGAGAGACCCAGTACTTC.

On this clonotype: One end of the junction varies from germline; a read error may be responsible. The chain carries TRBV7-2 and TRBJ2-7; the D gene is possibly TRBD2 (6 bases). CDR1 is SGHTA and CDR2 is FQGNSA in the germline V gene. CDR3 size: 15 residues. Here the CDR3 reads CASSLSAGSNGEQFF. Here the CDR3 DNA reads TGTGCCAGCAGCTTATCCGCCGGGAGCAATGGGGAGCAATTCTTC.

Worth noting for this clonotype: The CDR3 ends on some other residue instead of the conserved phenylalanine or tryptophan, so this is likely a read error. V is TRBV5-4 and J is TRBJ2-1; the match to TRBD2 covers 10 bases. The germline V gene encodes CDR1 SGHNT and CDR2 YYREEE (reference sequence). CDR3 length: 19 amino acids. This chain's CDR3 is CASSLFSSASGRAGNEQFL. CDR3 in DNA: TGCGCCAGCAGCTTGTTTAGTTCCGCTAGCGGGAGAGCCGGGAATGAGCAGTTCTTA.

As for this clonotype: A read error is possible here, since a much larger clone lies one base away. The rearrangement uses TRBV2 and TRBJ2-2; 7 bases match TRBD2. J gave up 7 bases and V 9 bases, and 8 bases lay outside the gene matches. Germline V lookup: CDR1 SNHLY, CDR2 FYNNEI. The CDR3 has 13 amino acids. CDR3 sequence (DNA): TGTGCCAGGTCGGGACTATCCGGCGGGGAGCTGTTTTTT. Translating gives CARSGLSGGELFF.

This sequence joins TRBV20-1 and TRBJ2-5; TRBD2 matches at 15 bases. V was clipped by 1 base and J by 4 bases; unmatched bases: 1. This CDR3 spans 15 amino acids. Germline lookup yields CDR1 DFQATT and CDR2 SNEGSKA (reference sequence). CDR3 region: CSARGTSGRVETQYF. In DNA form, the CDR3 reads TGCAGTGCTAGAGGGACTAGCGGGAGGGTAGAGACCCAGTACTTC.

Ten or more counts support this clonotype. This chain links TRBV28 with TRBJ2-2; TRBD2 matches at 7 bases. Per germline, CDR1 MDHEN and CDR2 SYDVKM. This CDR3 is 16 amino acids long. V trimming: 2 bases; J trimming: 6 bases; junction bases outside the gene matches: 9. CDR3 amino acids: CASSLEASGKSGELFF. CDR3 sequence (DNA): TGTGCCAGCAGTTTAGAGGCTAGCGGCAAATCCGGGGAGCTGTTTTTT.

This clonotype showed up just a few times. The chain has TRBV6-1 and TRBJ2-1, with TRBD2 matching 9 bases. The CDR3 covers 18 residues. Looked up from germline, CDR1 is MNHNS and CDR2 is SASEGT. V was clipped by 1 base and J by 5 bases; unmatched bases: 12. The CDR3 region has the DNA TGTGCCAGCAGTGAAGTAGGGACTAGCTCCCTAAACGACAATGAGCAGTTCTTC. This codes for CASSEVGTSSLNDNEQFF.

This clonotype was found many times. This chain joins TRBV29-1 and TRBJ1-2; D not certain. The CDR3 consists of 13 residues. Germline V gene lookup returns CDR1 SQVTM and CDR2 ANQGSEA. V was shortened by 2 bases and J by 0 bases, with 7 bases between the two germline ends. CDR3 nucleotides: TGCAGCGTTGAAACAGAAGCTAACTATGGCTACACCTTC. Translating gives CSVETEANYGYTF.

This clonotype was recorded at least ten times. The rearrangement joins TRBV11-2 to TRBJ1-2; D possibly corresponds to TRBD1 (5 bases). Germline lookup yields CDR1 SGHAT and CDR2 FQNNGV. The CDR3 totals 17 residues. Trimming took off 2 bases at V and 6 bases at J, with 22 bases between the two ends. CDR3 loop: CASSLFSPGGVGHGYTF. In DNA form, the CDR3 reads TGTGCCAGCAGCTTATTTTCGCCGGGGGGAGTCGGTCATGGCTACACCTTC.

This clonotype was detected ten times or more. J is TRBJ2-5 and V is TRBV5-6; 9 bases are shared with TRBD1. CDR1 and CDR2 (germline): SGHDT, YYEEEE. J gave up 4 bases and V 5 bases, and 9 bases lay outside the gene matches. The length of the CDR3 is 15 residues. DNA for the CDR3: TGTGCCAGCAGGGGATCAGGACAGGGGTTAGAGACCCAGTACTTC. Translation gives CASRGSGQGLETQYF.

This clonotype has at least ten counts. V gene TRBV6-5 combines with J gene TRBJ2-5, with D uncertain. Trimming removed 5 bases at V and 7 bases at J, with 14 bases between. The CDR3 is made up of 13 amino acids. Per the germline V gene, CDR1 is MNHEY and CDR2 is SVGAGI. The chain's CDR3 is CASSNGPGGTQYF. The CDR3 nucleotides read TGTGCCAGCAGTAATGGACCTGGTGGGACCCAGTACTTC.

This chain's CDR3 is CAGAASGAYEQYF. CDR3 sequence (DNA): TGTGCTGGCGCGGCTAGCGGAGCCTACGAGCAGTACTTC. This chain uses TRBV2 with TRBJ2-7; 7 bases map to TRBD2. The CDR3 spans 13 residues. Germline CDR1 is SNHLY and CDR2 is FYNNEI.

There are many counts of this clonotype. The J gene is TRBJ2-7, the V gene TRBV12-3 or TRBV12-4; TRBD2 matches at 13 bases. V lost 5 bases to trimming and J lost 3 bases; unmatched junction nucleotides: 4. The CDR3 totals 15 residues. The CDR3 here is CASSEGTSGVYEQYF. The CDR3 DNA reads TGTGCCAGCAGTGAGGGGACTAGCGGGGTCTACGAGCAGTACTTC.

This chain links TRBV20-1 with TRBJ1-1; D might be TRBD1 (6 bases). Germline values: CDR1 DFQATT, CDR2 SNEGSKA (reference sequence). The V end lost 1 base, the J end lost 3 bases, and 9 bases lay between the germline ends. CDR3 length equals 13 residues. CDR3 protein: CSARGQVDTEAFF. The CDR3 DNA follows: TGCAGTGCTAGAGGACAGGTGGACACTGAAGCTTTCTTT.

This clonotype was counted at least ten times. J is TRBJ2-7 and V is TRBV12-3 or TRBV12-4; D is possibly TRBD2 (6 bases). The CDR3 is 14 amino acids. The V gene lost 6 bases and the J gene lost 5 bases, with 17 bases spanning the gap. The CDR3 here is CASSGLALKDEQYF. DNA for the CDR3: TGTGCCAGCAGCGGTCTAGCGCTAAAGGACGAGCAGTACTTC.

This clonotype has at least ten counts. A read error may be the cause here, since a much bigger clone is one base away. The rearrangement uses TRBV11-3 and TRBJ1-2, with D possibly matching TRBD1 (6 bases). V lost 2 bases, J lost 1 base, and 23 bases lay in between. The CDR3 contains 19 residues. Germline V lookup: CDR1 SGHNT, CDR2 YENEEA. The CDR3 reads CASSLLPWTDQGYNYGYTF. In DNA form, the CDR3 reads TGTGCCAGCAGCTTACTACCTTGGACAGACCAAGGATATAACTATGGCTACACCTTC.

This clonotype appeared many times. This rearrangement joins TRBV6-5 to TRBJ2-7; D call uncertain. CDR1 is MNHEY and CDR2 is SVGAGI in the germline V gene. The CDR3 extends over 14 amino acids. Trimming cost V 0 bases and J 0 bases, with 6 bases left between them. The CDR3 DNA sequence: TGTGCCAGCAGTTACTCGTACAACTCCTACGAGCAGTACTTC. Its translation is CASSYSYNSYEQYF.

This clonotype was seen ten or more times. The chain couples TRBV7-2 to TRBJ1-2, with D perhaps matching TRBD1 (6 bases). V lost 3 bases to trimming and J lost 10 bases, with 21 bases between them. The germline gives CDR1 SGHTA, CDR2 FQGNSA. This CDR3 spans 15 amino acids. The CDR3 sequence is CASSFRAGADSHYTF. CDR3 sequence (DNA): TGTGCCAGCAGCTTTAGGGCAGGGGCGGACTCTCACTACACCTTC.

This clonotype was recorded many times. The rearrangement links TRBV14 to TRBJ2-6; D unresolved. Germline CDR1 reads SGHDN; CDR2 reads FVKESK. The length of the CDR3 is 14 residues. V lost 1 base and J lost 0, with 1 base in between. The CDR3: CASSQVSGANVLTF. For the CDR3, the DNA is TGTGCCAGCAGCCAAGTCTCTGGGGCCAACGTCCTGACTTTC.

This clonotype was observed at least ten times. One end of the junction does not line up with germline, which may come from a read error. The rearrangement links TRBV20-1 to TRBJ1-2, with 9 bases aligning to TRBD1. This CDR3 is built from 13 residues. The germline gives CDR1 DFQATT, CDR2 SNEGSKA (reference sequence). CDR3 coding DNA: TGCAGTGCAAGAGGGACAGGGCTCTATGGCTACACCTTC. Translation gives CSARGTGLYGYTF.

This clonotype was picked up many times. This sequence joins TRBV7-2 and TRBJ1-5, with D possibly matching TRBD1 (5 bases). The CDR3 runs 15 residues. CDR1 is SGHTA, CDR2 FQGNSA, per germline. V was cut by 1 base and J by 0 bases, with 7 bases left in between. The CDR3 here is CASSLVRGSNQPQHF. DNA of the CDR3: TGTGCCAGCAGCTTAGTAAGGGGTAGCAATCAGCCCCAGCATTTT.

This clonotype has at least ten counts. This chain connects TRBV6-1 to TRBJ2-5, with 9 bases that match TRBD1. V lost 5 bases and J lost 1; bases outside the gene matches: 5. CDR1 and CDR2 from the germline V gene are MNHNS and SASEGT. This CDR3 has 15 amino acids. The CDR3 loop reads CASSLGQGPQETQYF. The CDR3 bases are TGTGCCAGCAGTCTAGGACAGGGGCCCCAAGAGACCCAGTACTTC.

This clonotype was counted many times. Here the CDR3 DNA reads TGTGCCAGCTACCCAGTTGGGGAGAGCACTGAAGCTTTCTTT. Translation: CASYPVGESTEAFF. The genes are TRBV13 and TRBJ1-1; D is unresolved. V dropped 8 bases and J dropped 4 bases, with 17 bases sitting between them. The CDR3 is 14 residues long. CDR1 is PRHDT, CDR2 FYEKMQ, per germline (reference sequence).

The chain recombines TRBV6-1 with TRBJ1-1; D not resolved. The length of the CDR3 is 13 residues. Per the germline V gene, CDR1 is MNHNS and CDR2 is SASEGT. V gave up 7 bases and J gave up 0 bases, with 9 bases separating them. CDR3 residues: CASNQGMNTEAFF. The CDR3, as DNA: TGTGCCAGCAACCAAGGCATGAACACTGAAGCTTTCTTT.

This clonotype was seen ten or more times. V and J are TRBV6-1 and TRBJ1-1; no clear D gene. This CDR3 has 14 residues. Germline loops: CDR1 MNHNS, CDR2 SASEGT. V lost 4 bases, J lost 5 bases, and 14 bases lay in between. CDR3 nucleotides: TGTGCCAGCAGTGCTCCCGGGGTCTTAACTGAAGCTTTCTTT. This codes for CASSAPGVLTEAFF.